The sequence of this TCR beta chain was determined in a study of T cell changes during pregnancy in multiple sclerosis. Per germline, CDR1 MDHEN and CDR2 SYDVKM. Trimming at V came to 5 bases and at J to 1 base, leaving 5 bases not matched to a gene. CDR3 length: 15 residues. Generated by immunoSEQ multiplex PCR, the TCRdb table keeps only in-frame clones and is missing some. The data hold tens of thousands of clones, with 87% observed a single time. The chain combines TRBV28 with TRBJ1-2, with TRBD1 matching over 9 bases. The clonotype was recovered from a female donor with multiple sclerosis, enrolled in a pregnancy study. The sample was CD4+ T cells from peripheral blood mononuclear cells, taken after pregnancy. The CDR3 protein is CASSQPGQGNYGYTF. DNA of the CDR3: TGTGCCAGCAGTCAGCCGGGACAGGGTAACTATGGCTACACCTTC.